The T cell receptor (beta chain) described here comes from a study of blood T cell repertoires in COVID-19. The CDR3 runs to 16 residues. V shed 1 base and J shed 2 bases, with 12 bases lying between them. Per the germline V gene, CDR1 is SGHVS and CDR2 is FQNEAQ. Produced via immunoSEQ multiplex PCR; TCRdb's table is partial and in-frame only. The table shows about 89,000 clones, with 72% occurring only once. The sequencing sample was made of peripheral blood. The J gene is TRBJ2-1, the V gene TRBV7-8; tentative D call: TRBD2 (6 bases). This TCR came from a woman aged 80 or over with acute or convalescent COVID-19. CDR3 DNA: TGTGCCAGCAGCTTAGTTGGCTGGGGGGCCTACAATGAGCAGTTCTTC. It is translated as CASSLVGWGAYNEQFF.